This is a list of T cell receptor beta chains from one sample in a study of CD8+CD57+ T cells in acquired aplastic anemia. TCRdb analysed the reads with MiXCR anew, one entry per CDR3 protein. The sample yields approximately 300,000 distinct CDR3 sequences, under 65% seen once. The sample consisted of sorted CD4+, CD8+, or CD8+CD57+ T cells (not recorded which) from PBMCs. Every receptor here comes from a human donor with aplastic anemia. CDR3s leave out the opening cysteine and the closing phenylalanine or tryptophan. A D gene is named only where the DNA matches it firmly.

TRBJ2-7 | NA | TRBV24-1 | ATSDFTARGYEQY
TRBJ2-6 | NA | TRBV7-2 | ASSLESTASGANVLT
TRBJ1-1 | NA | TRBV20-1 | SASDGTFLL
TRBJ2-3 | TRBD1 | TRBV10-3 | AISPGQGPTDTQY
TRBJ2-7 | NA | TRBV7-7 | ASSPGVRGSYEQY
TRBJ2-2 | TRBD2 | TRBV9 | ASSPGLDTGELF
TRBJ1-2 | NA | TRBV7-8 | ASSQAPVLHGYT
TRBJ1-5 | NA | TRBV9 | ASSAPVGNQPQH
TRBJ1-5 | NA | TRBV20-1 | SAGLGGGNQPQH
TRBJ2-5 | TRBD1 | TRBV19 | ATQRAGGVETQY
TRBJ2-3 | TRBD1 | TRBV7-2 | ASSPRQGVIDTQY